A single sample is the source of the 2 T cell receptor beta chains below, sequenced in a study of tumor and adjacent non-tumor tissue in lung cancer. Three rounds of nested PCR, following a modified ARM-PCR protocol, produced the TCRbeta library. MiXCR was run by TCRdb on the multiplex PCR reads, yielding one entry per CDR3 protein. Here the sample spans 100,000 or so distinct CDR3 sequences, about 60% being singletons. The template was RNA from unsorted bulk tissue. The normal lung tissue was taken more than 3 cm from the tumor edge. Sequencing was carried out using distant non-tumor lung tissue. All receptors come from a man aged 25 to 40 with non-small cell lung cancer.

This clonotype was seen just once. The chain recombines TRBV6-5 with TRBJ2-1, with TRBD2 matching 9 bases. The germline gives CDR1 MNHEY, CDR2 SVGAGI. After removal of 8 bases from V and 3 bases from J, the junction contained 5 bases not matched to a gene. This CDR3 spans 14 amino acids. CDR3 nucleotide sequence: TGTGCCAGCGGATTAGCGGGAGACTACAATGAGCAGTTCTTC. Encoded protein: CASGLAGDYNEQFF.

In the case of this clonotype: At one end, the junction sequence differs from germline, possibly due to a read error. This chain joins TRBV20-1 and TRBJ2-3, with 8 bases identical to TRBD1. Germline CDR1 reads DFQATT; CDR2 reads SNEGSKA (reference sequence). CDR3 length: 12 residues. The CDR3 nucleotides read TGCAGTGTGATGGGACAGGCAGATACCCAGTATTTT. Translated: CSVMGQADTQYF.